Detailed here is one T cell receptor (beta chain). Its antigen is currently unknown. The source of the sample is a study of cytomegalovirus exposure and HLA in healthy donors. With 60 Vbeta and 13 Jbeta primers, the PCR was carried out. TCRdb keeps only in-frame clones here, not all; method: immunoSEQ multiplex PCR. The table lists roughly 120,000 clones, 70% to 85% of them singletons. Germline V gene lookup returns CDR1 SEHNR and CDR2 FQNEAQ (reference sequence). The CDR3 covers 12 residues. The ends were cut back, 6 bases at V and 10 bases at J, with 13 bases in the middle. The study's findings and limits: A later analysis showed TCR association rates differing by HLA locus, peaking at DRB1 and lowest at HLA-C. A later analysis appeared to link common viral pathogens to several of the most significant clusters. Productive status was seen about 87% or about 30% of the time for most TCR beta V segments in an earlier analysis.

The TCR sequence derives from a woman aged 40-49 years in good health and CMV-seropositive. Sequenced material: PBMCs. The V call is TRBV7-9, the J call TRBJ2-1, with a tentative D call TRBD2 (5 bases). The CDR3 region has the DNA TGTGCCAGCAGGGCGGGCCGGCCGGAGCAGTTCTTC. Its protein is CASRAGRPEQFF.